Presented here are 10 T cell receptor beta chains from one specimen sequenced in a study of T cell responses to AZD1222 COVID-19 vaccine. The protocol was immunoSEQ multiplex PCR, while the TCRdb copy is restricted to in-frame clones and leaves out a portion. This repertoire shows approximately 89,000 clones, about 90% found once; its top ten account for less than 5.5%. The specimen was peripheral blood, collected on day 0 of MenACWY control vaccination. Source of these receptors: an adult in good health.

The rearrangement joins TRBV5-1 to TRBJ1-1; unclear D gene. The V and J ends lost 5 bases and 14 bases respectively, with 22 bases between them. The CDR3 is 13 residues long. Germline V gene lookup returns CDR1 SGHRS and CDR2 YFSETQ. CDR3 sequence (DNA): TGCGCCAGCAGACCGGTTTCATCTCGGCAAAGCTTCTTT. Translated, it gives CASRPVSSRQSFF.

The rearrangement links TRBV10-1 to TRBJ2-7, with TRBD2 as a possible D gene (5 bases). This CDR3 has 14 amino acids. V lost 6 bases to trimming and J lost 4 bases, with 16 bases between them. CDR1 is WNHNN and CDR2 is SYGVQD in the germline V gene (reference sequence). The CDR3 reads CASSPGIGMYEQYF. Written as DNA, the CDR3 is TGCGCCAGCAGCCCCGGGATAGGGATGTACGAGCAGTACTTC.

CDR3 protein: CASPRCNNPHYNSPLHF. For the CDR3, the DNA is TGCGCCAGCCCTAGGTGTAATAATCCCCACTATAATTCACCCCTCCACTTT. The chain recombines TRBV23-1 with TRBJ1-6; no definite D call. TRBV23-1 is an ORF, and what it does is uncertain. Trimming took off 8 bases at V and 3 bases at J, with 20 bases between the two ends. There are 17 residues in the CDR3.

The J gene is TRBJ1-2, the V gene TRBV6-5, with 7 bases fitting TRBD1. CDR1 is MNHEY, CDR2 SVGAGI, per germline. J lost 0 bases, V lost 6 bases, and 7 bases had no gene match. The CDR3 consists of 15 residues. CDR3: CASSVGTATNYGYTF. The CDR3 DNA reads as TGTGCCAGCAGCGTTGGGACAGCCACTAACTATGGCTACACCTTC.

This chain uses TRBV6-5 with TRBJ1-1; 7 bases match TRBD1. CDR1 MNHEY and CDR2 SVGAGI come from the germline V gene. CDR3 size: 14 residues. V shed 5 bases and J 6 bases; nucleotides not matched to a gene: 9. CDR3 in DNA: TGTGCCAGCAGTCAGGGGACAGACTTCGCTGAAGCTTTCTTT. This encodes CASSQGTDFAEAFF.

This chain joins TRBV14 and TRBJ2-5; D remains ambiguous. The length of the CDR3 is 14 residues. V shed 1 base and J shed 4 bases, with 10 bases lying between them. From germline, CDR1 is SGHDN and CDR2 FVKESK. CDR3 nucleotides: TGTGCCAGCAGCCAAGCCGGAGTAGGAGAGACCCAGTACTTC. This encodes CASSQAGVGETQYF. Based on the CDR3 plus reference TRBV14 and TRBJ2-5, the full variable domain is EAGVTQFPSHSVIEKGQTVTLRCDPISGHDNLYWYRRVMGKEIKFLLHFVKESKQDESGMPNNRFLAERTGGTYSTLKVQPAELEDSGVYFCASSQAGVGETQYFGPGTRLLVL.

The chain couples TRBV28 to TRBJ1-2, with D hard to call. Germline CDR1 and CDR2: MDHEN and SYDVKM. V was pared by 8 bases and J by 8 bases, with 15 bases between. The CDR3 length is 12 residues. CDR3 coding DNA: TGTGCCAGCTCCACAAGGCTTAGGGGCTACACCTTC. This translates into CASSTRLRGYTF.

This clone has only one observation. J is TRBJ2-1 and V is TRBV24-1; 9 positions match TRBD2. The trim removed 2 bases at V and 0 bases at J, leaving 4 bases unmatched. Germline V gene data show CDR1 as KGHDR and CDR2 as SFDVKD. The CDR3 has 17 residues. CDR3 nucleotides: TGTGCCACCAGTGATTACCTAGCGGGAAGCTCCTACAATGAGCAGTTCTTC. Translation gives CATSDYLAGSSYNEQFF.

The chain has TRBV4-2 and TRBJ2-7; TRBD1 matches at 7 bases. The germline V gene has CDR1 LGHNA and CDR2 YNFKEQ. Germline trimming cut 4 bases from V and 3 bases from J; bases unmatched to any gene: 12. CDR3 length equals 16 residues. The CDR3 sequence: CASSLSVGQGVYEQYF. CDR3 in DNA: TGTGCCAGCAGCCTATCGGTCGGGCAGGGGGTCTACGAGCAGTACTTC.

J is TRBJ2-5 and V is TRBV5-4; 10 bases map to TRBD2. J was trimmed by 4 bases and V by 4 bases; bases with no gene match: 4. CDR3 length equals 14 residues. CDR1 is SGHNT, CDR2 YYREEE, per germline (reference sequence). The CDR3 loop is CASSLAGDTETQYF. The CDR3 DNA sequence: TGTGCCAGCAGCCTAGCGGGAGATACAGAGACCCAGTACTTC. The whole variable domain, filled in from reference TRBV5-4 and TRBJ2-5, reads ETGVTQSPTHLIKTRGQQVTLRCSSQSGHNTVSWYQQALGQGPQFIFQYYREEENGRGNFPPRFSGLQFPNYSSELNVNALELDDSALYLCASSLAGDTETQYFGPGTRLLVL.